Presented here are 15 T cell receptor beta chains from one specimen sequenced in a study of cytomegalovirus exposure and HLA in healthy donors. PCR amplification relied on 60 Vbeta primers (plus 13 Jbeta primers). Method: immunoSEQ multiplex PCR; TCRdb's copy keeps in-frame clones and lacks some. The sample holds about 170,000 clones. Material for sequencing was PBMCs. Receptors originate from a woman aged 18 to 35 in good health and CMV-seropositive.

The chain couples TRBV5-8 to TRBJ2-3; 8 bases agree with TRBD2. The junction had 18 bases not matched to a gene; V was cut back by 4 bases and J by 5 bases. From germline, CDR1 is SGHTS and CDR2 YDEGEE. This CDR3 has 18 amino acids. The CDR3: CASSSSGHRGGAVDTQYF. CDR3 nucleotides: TGTGCCAGCAGCAGCTCGGGTCATCGGGGGGGGGCCGTAGATACGCAGTATTTT.

This chain links TRBV6-1 with TRBJ2-2; 8 bases map to TRBD2. The germline V gene has CDR1 MNHNS and CDR2 SASEGT. The junction had 4 bases not matched to a gene; V was cut back by 8 bases and J by 2 bases. This CDR3 is 14 amino acids long. The CDR3 loop is CASLLAANTGELFF. The CDR3 region has the DNA TGTGCCAGCCTACTAGCGGCCAACACCGGGGAGCTGTTTTTT.

This chain links TRBV4-2 with TRBJ1-2, with 8 bases that match TRBD1. The CDR3 is 14 amino acids. The ends lost 6 bases at V and 4 bases at J; junction bases unmatched: 7. Germline V gene data show CDR1 as LGHNA and CDR2 as YNFKEQ. As DNA, the CDR3 is TGTGCCAGCAGACCTACAGGGGGAGTCTATGGCTACACCTTC. Its translation: CASRPTGGVYGYTF.

This chain joins TRBV19 and TRBJ2-1; maybe TRBD2 (6 bases). Germline CDR1 and CDR2: LNHDA and SQIVND (reference sequence). V lost 4 bases and J lost 4, with 14 bases in between. The CDR3 sequence is 15 residues long. The CDR3, as DNA: TGTGCCAGTAGTACAGTAGGGACTGAATACAATGAGCAGTTCTTC. Protein product: CASSTVGTEYNEQFF.

V usage is TRBV7-8 and J usage is TRBJ2-2, with TRBD1 as a possible D gene (6 bases). Germline-derived CDR1 and CDR2 are SGHVS and FQNEAQ. This CDR3 is built from 13 residues. Deletions cut 4 bases from V and 5 bases from J, with 8 bases between. The CDR3 protein is CASSSDRTGELFF. CDR3 bases: TGTGCCAGCAGCTCAGACAGGACCGGGGAGCTGTTTTTT.

This chain joins TRBV6-1 and TRBJ2-3; tentative D call: TRBD2 (7 bases). Looked up from germline, CDR1 is MNHNS and CDR2 is SASEGT. The CDR3 is 12 residues long. The V gene lost 5 bases and the J gene lost 6 bases, with 9 bases spanning the gap. The CDR3 region has the DNA TGTGCCAGCAGTAGGGGGGGGGATACGCAGTATTTT. Protein: CASSRGGDTQYF.

This chain links TRBV5-1 with TRBJ1-1, with D perhaps TRBD1 (5 bases). V lost 6 bases, J lost 1 base, and 16 bases lay in between. The CDR3 has 15 amino acids. The V gene's germline CDR1 is SGHRS and CDR2 YFSETQ. CDR3 residues: CASTKMDTENTEAFF. The CDR3 nucleotides are TGCGCCAGCACCAAAATGGACACTGAGAACACTGAAGCTTTCTTT.

V usage is TRBV30 and J usage is TRBJ1-1, with D uncertain. Trimming left V 2 bases short and J 8 bases short, with 9 bases between. This CDR3 comprises 11 residues. Germline lookup yields CDR1 GTSNPN and CDR2 SVGIG (reference sequence). The CDR3 sequence is CAWSLEAEAFF. CDR3 DNA sequence: TGTGCCTGGAGTCTGGAGGCCGAAGCTTTCTTT.

V gene TRBV7-2 combines with J gene TRBJ1-3; the D is unclear. The length of the CDR3 is 14 residues. The V gene lost 4 bases and the J gene lost 2 bases, with 9 bases spanning the gap. Germline V gene sequence: CDR1 SGHTA, CDR2 FQGNSA. In nucleotides, the CDR3 is TGTGCCAGCAGCTCCCCGGTAACTGGAAACACCATATATTTT. This encodes CASSSPVTGNTIYF.

The chain has TRBV5-4 and TRBJ2-5, with D possibly being TRBD2 (5 bases). Germline CDR1 is SGHNT and CDR2 is YYREEE (reference sequence). This CDR3 is built from 13 residues. V shed 2 bases and J shed 5 bases, with 10 bases lying between them. CDR3 loop: CASSFDSGETQYF. The CDR3 region has the DNA TGTGCCAGCAGCTTCGACTCGGGGGAGACCCAGTACTTC.

This sequence joins TRBV11-2 and TRBJ1-2, with D perhaps matching TRBD1 (5 bases). Trimming took off 5 bases at V and 5 bases at J, with 12 bases between the two ends. The CDR3 is 13 amino acids. Germline lookup yields CDR1 SGHAT and CDR2 FQNNGV. CDR3 nucleotides: TGTGCCAGCAGCAACAGGCGGGGGTATGGCTACACCTTC. Translation gives CASSNRRGYGYTF.

V gene TRBV5-1 combines with J gene TRBJ2-3; TRBD1 matches 12 bases. The ends lost 4 bases at V and 0 bases at J; junction bases unmatched: 21. Germline V lookup: CDR1 SGHRS, CDR2 YFSETQ. The CDR3 spans 22 residues. CDR3 coding DNA: TGCGCCAGCAGCCCCCTCTATGGAACCGGGACAGGGGGCTCGGTAAGCACAGATACGCAGTATTTT. It is translated as CASSPLYGTGTGGSVSTDTQYF.

The rearrangement uses TRBV9 and TRBJ2-2; 7 bases fit TRBD2. Germline V gives CDR1 SGDLS, CDR2 YYNGEE. Trimming removed 2 bases from V and 5 bases from J; junction bases left unmatched: 3. The CDR3 has 14 amino acids. Written as DNA, the CDR3 is TGTGCCAGCAGCGTCGGACTAGAGACCGGGGAGCTGTTTTTT. Translation gives CASSVGLETGELFF.

This chain joins TRBV9 and TRBJ1-3; D is unclear. The germline gives CDR1 SGDLS, CDR2 YYNGEE. The length of the CDR3 is 13 residues. Deletions cut 4 bases from V and 4 bases from J, with 9 bases between. CDR3 in DNA: TGTGCCAGCAGCCCAGGAGGAGGAAACACCATATATTTT. Its protein product is CASSPGGGNTIYF.

V is TRBV5-4 and J is TRBJ1-1, with TRBD1 identical over 9 bases. Germline CDR1 is SGHNT and CDR2 is YYREEE (reference sequence). With V trimmed by 0 bases and J by 9 bases, 12 bases remained unmatched. The CDR3 has 16 residues. CDR3 region: CASSLAFGTGPHQAFF. For the CDR3, the DNA is TGTGCCAGCAGCTTGGCGTTCGGGACAGGGCCCCACCAAGCTTTCTTT.